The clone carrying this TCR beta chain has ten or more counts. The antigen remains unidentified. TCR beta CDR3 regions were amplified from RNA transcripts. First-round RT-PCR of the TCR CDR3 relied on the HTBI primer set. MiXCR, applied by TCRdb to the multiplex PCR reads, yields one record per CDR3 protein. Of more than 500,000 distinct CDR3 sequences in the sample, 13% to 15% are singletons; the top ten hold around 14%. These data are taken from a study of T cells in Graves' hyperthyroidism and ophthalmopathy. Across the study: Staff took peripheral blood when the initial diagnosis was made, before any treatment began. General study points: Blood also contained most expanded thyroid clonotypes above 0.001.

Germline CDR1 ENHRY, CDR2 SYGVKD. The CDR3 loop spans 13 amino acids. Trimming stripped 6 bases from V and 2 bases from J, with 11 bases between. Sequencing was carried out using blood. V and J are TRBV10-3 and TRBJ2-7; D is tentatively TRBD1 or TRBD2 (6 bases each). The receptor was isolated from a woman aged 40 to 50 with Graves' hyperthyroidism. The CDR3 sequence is CAISAGQAYEQYF. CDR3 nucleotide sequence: TGTGCCATCAGCGCGGGACAAGCCTACGAGCAGTACTTC.